A single sample is the source of the 25 T cell receptor beta chains below, sequenced in a study of CD8+CD57+ T cells in acquired aplastic anemia. CDR3 and TCR beta VDJ profiling relied on genomic DNA as the template. TCRdb reprocessed the reads via MiXCR and lists one record per CDR3 protein. The sample lists 150,000 to 200,000 distinct CDR3 sequences, roughly 45% seen once, with under 3.5% in the top ten. Sequenced patients had shown CD8+CD57+ cell expansion by flow cytometry. Specimen: sorted CD4+, CD8+, or CD8+CD57+ T cells (not recorded which) from PBMCs. Every receptor here comes from a human donor with aplastic anemia.

For this clonotype: One end of the junction fails to match germline, which may point to a read error. The CDR3 DNA reads TGTGCCAGCAAACCTAGGGAATCGCCCAACTCTGGCTACACCTTC. Translating it yields CASKPRESPNSGYTF. V gene TRBV10-3 combines with J gene TRBJ1-2; D uncertain. The CDR3 contains 15 residues. Germline lookup yields CDR1 ENHRY and CDR2 SYGVKD.

CDR3 region: CASSPQRGDASYEQYV. The CDR3 region has the DNA TGTGCCAGCAGTCCCCAGCGGGGCGATGCATCCTACGAGCAGTACGTC. The V call is TRBV27, the J call TRBJ2-7, with 7 bases aligning to TRBD2. With V trimmed by 5 bases and J by 1 base, 11 bases remained unmatched. Germline values: CDR1 MNHEY, CDR2 SMNVEV (reference sequence). The CDR3 has 16 residues.

The chain combines TRBV12-1 with TRBJ2-2. TRBV12-1 is a documented pseudogene. The CDR3 covers 15 residues. This chain's CDR3 is CASSLAGENTGELFF. The CDR3 bases are TGTGCCAGCAGCTTAGCGGGGGAGAACACCGGGGAGCTGTTTTTT.

CDR3 in amino acids: CASSPRGAGQPQHF. The CDR3 DNA reads as TGTGCCAGCAGCCCCCGCGGGGCGGGTCAGCCCCAGCATTTT. V gene TRBV13 combines with J gene TRBJ1-5; D might be TRBD1 (5 bases). This CDR3 has 14 residues. Trimming took off 5 bases at V and 6 bases at J, with 14 bases between the two ends. Germline CDR1 and CDR2: PRHDT and FYEKMQ (reference sequence).

This clonotype was seen ten or more times. The rearrangement joins TRBV7-8 to TRBJ1-6; D unresolved. The CDR3 covers 13 residues. The V gene lost 1 base and the J gene lost 9 bases, with 7 bases spanning the gap. Germline values: CDR1 SGHVS, CDR2 FQNEAQ. The CDR3 nucleotides read TGTGCCAGCAGCTTAGTGATGAGTTCACCCCTCCACTTT. This sequence encodes CASSLVMSSPLHF.

This clonotype was counted at least ten times. The rearrangement joins TRBV19 to TRBJ2-3; D gene unclear. CDR3 length equals 14 residues. The V gene's germline CDR1 is LNHDA and CDR2 SQIVND (reference sequence). With 3 bases removed from V and 2 bases from J, the gap between germline ends came to 9 bases. CDR3 bases: TGTGCCAGTAGTATTCTTCTTTCCACAGATACGCAGTATTTT. Protein: CASSILLSTDTQYF.

This chain links TRBV20-1 with TRBJ1-6, with 7 bases that match TRBD1. Germline trimming cut 6 bases from V and 3 bases from J; bases unmatched to any gene: 8. The CDR3 runs 15 residues. The germline V gene has CDR1 DFQATT and CDR2 SNEGSKA (reference sequence). CDR3 sequence: CSAGPRDSYNSPLHF. CDR3 bases: TGCAGTGCCGGCCCACGGGACAGCTATAATTCACCCCTCCACTTT.

This clonotype has a handful of counts. This sequence joins TRBV25-1 and TRBJ2-1; D possibly uses TRBD1 or TRBD2 (5 bases each). The V gene lost 8 bases and the J gene lost 4 bases, with 21 bases spanning the gap. CDR1 and CDR2 from the germline V gene are MGHDK and SYGVNS. The CDR3 spans 16 residues. CDR3 coding DNA: TGTGCCAGCTCACCGCCACCGGGACCTAAATACAATGAGCAGTTCTTC. It yields the protein CASSPPPGPKYNEQFF.

The chain combines TRBV29-1 with TRBJ2-7; 11 bases are a match to TRBD2. With 8 bases clipped from V and 2 bases from J, the junction kept 8 bases outside the gene matches. Looked up from germline, CDR1 is SQVTM and CDR2 is ANQGSEA. The CDR3 covers 14 residues. This CDR3 reads CSSLNSGGAYEQYF. The CDR3 DNA follows: TGCAGCAGTTTAAATAGCGGGGGGGCCTACGAGCAGTACTTC.

The V call is TRBV7-6, the J call TRBJ1-6; 9 bases are shared with TRBD1. Looked up from germline, CDR1 is SGHVS and CDR2 is FNYEAQ. This CDR3 comprises 15 residues. The ends lost 5 bases at V and 7 bases at J; junction bases unmatched: 6. CDR3 in amino acids: CASSTNGQGNSPLHF. In nucleotides, the CDR3 is TGTGCCAGCAGCACAAATGGACAGGGGAATTCACCCCTCCACTTT.

The table lists this clonotype with a few counts. The chain joins TRBV10-3 to TRBJ1-2, with TRBD1 matching 7 bases. There are 15 residues in the CDR3. Germline loops: CDR1 ENHRY, CDR2 SYGVKD. V lost 6 bases and J lost 0; bases outside the gene matches: 7. The CDR3 DNA sequence: TGTGCCATCAGCAAACCCGGGACAGCTAACTATGGCTACACCTTC. This codes for CAISKPGTANYGYTF.

Ten or more counts support this clonotype. The CDR3: CATSVPVAVGATNEKLFF. The CDR3 DNA sequence: TGTGCCACCAGTGTTCCGGTCGCGGTTGGCGCAACTAATGAAAAACTGTTTTTT. The rearrangement joins TRBV24-1 to TRBJ1-4, with D hard to call. V lost 5 bases and J 0 bases, leaving 18 bases between the germline ends. This CDR3 has 18 residues. The V gene's germline CDR1 is KGHDR and CDR2 SFDVKD.

This clonotype was counted at least ten times. The chain links TRBV19 to TRBJ2-3, with D possibly being TRBD2 (6 bases). CDR3 length equals 17 residues. Germline CDR1 and CDR2: LNHDA and SQIVND (reference sequence). V gave up 2 bases and J gave up 0 bases, with 15 bases separating them. This CDR3 reads CASSIMRTTPSTDTQYF. CDR3 nucleotides: TGTGCCAGTAGTATAATGAGGACTACTCCTAGCACAGATACGCAGTATTTT.

The chain combines TRBV10-3 with TRBJ1-4; D is uncertain. V was shortened by 5 bases and J by 0 bases, with 10 bases between the two germline ends. From germline, CDR1 is ENHRY and CDR2 SYGVKD. The CDR3 runs to 15 residues. CDR3 in amino acids: CAISRRDSTNEKLFF. The DNA of the CDR3 is TGTGCCATCAGTCGTCGGGATTCAACTAATGAAAAACTGTTTTTT.

This sequence joins TRBV9 and TRBJ2-7; no clear D gene. V was shortened by 0 bases and J by 5 bases, with 12 bases between the two germline ends. Germline V gene lookup returns CDR1 SGDLS and CDR2 YYNGEE. This CDR3 is 14 amino acids long. The DNA for the CDR3 is TGTGCCAGCAGCGTAGCTAAGGCCGCTGACGAGCAGTACTTC. This translates into CASSVAKAADEQYF.

This clonotype was counted many times. J is TRBJ1-5 and V is TRBV7-6; D may be TRBD1 (5 bases). The CDR3 runs to 15 residues. Trimming removed 4 bases at V and 3 bases at J, with 13 bases between. Germline CDR1 and CDR2: SGHVS and FNYEAQ. The CDR3 DNA follows: TGTGCCAGCAGCTCCGGAGACAGATCCAATCAGCCCCAGCATTTT. Translating it yields CASSSGDRSNQPQHF.

This clonotype was seen many times. The CDR3 nucleotides read TGTGCCAGTAAAACCGACAGGAACACTGAAGCTTTCTTT. Translation: CASKTDRNTEAFF. This chain joins TRBV19 and TRBJ1-1; D is perhaps TRBD1 (5 bases). In germline, CDR1 is LNHDA, CDR2 SQIVND (reference sequence). The ends were cut back, 7 bases at V and 1 base at J, with 10 bases in the middle. This CDR3 has 13 residues.

This clonotype occurred a few times. The V gene is TRBV6-2 or TRBV6-3, the J gene TRBJ2-3; a weak D match, TRBD2 (5 bases). Trimming removed 0 bases from V and 0 bases from J, with 7 bases in between. The germline V gene encodes CDR1 MNHEY and CDR2 SVGEGT. The CDR3 length is 15 residues. The CDR3 sequence: CASSYSRASTDTQYF. Here the CDR3 DNA reads TGTGCCAGCAGTTACTCGAGGGCTAGCACAGATACGCAGTATTTT.

This chain links TRBV4-2 with TRBJ1-2, with unresolved D. Per germline, CDR1 LGHNA and CDR2 YNFKEQ. There are 17 residues in the CDR3. The V end lost 1 base, the J end lost 2 bases, and 17 bases lay between the germline ends. CDR3 loop: CASSQAGGSGANYGYTF. The DNA of the CDR3 is TGTGCCAGCAGCCAAGCAGGTGGGTCGGGCGCCAACTATGGCTACACCTTC.

This clonotype was found once. The rearrangement joins TRBV7-9 to TRBJ1-6, with D hard to call. Looked up from germline, CDR1 is SEHNR and CDR2 is FQNEAQ (reference sequence). The CDR3 spans 15 residues. V dropped 2 bases and J dropped 9 bases, with 14 bases sitting between them. Written as DNA, the CDR3 is TGTGCCAGCAGCTTAATGTGGGGTGATGGTTCACCCCTCCACTTT. Translating it yields CASSLMWGDGSPLHF.

Many counts were recorded for this clonotype. This chain uses TRBV20-1 with TRBJ1-5, with a weak D call TRBD1 (5 bases). The CDR3 contains 14 residues. V was pared by 3 bases and J by 0 bases, with 9 bases between. CDR1 is DFQATT, CDR2 SNEGSKA, per germline (reference sequence). CDR3 sequence (DNA): TGCAGTGCTAGGGGGGGAAATAGCAATCAGCCCCAGCATTTT. Amino acid sequence: CSARGGNSNQPQHF.

The CDR3: CASSAQGNTEAFF. DNA for the CDR3: TGTGCCAGTTCCGCCCAGGGGAACACTGAAGCTTTCTTT. The rearrangement uses TRBV19 and TRBJ1-1, with D maybe TRBD1 (5 bases). Germline CDR1 reads LNHDA; CDR2 reads SQIVND (reference sequence). The CDR3 is 13 residues long. V lost 8 bases to trimming and J lost 1 base, with 11 bases between them.

Turning to this clonotype: The germline gene is not matched at one end of the junction; a read error may be the cause. The rearrangement joins TRBV11-2 to TRBJ2-7; 7 nucleotides line up with TRBD1. CDR3 length: 13 amino acids. CDR1 is SGHAT, CDR2 FQNNGV, per germline. This chain's CDR3 is CASSSQGIGELYF. CDR3 in DNA: TGTGCCAGCAGCTCACAGGGGATCGGGGAGCTGTACTTC.

This rearrangement joins TRBV24-1 to TRBJ1-3; 7 positions agree with TRBD1. The germline V gene has CDR1 KGHDR and CDR2 SFDVKD. Trimming removed 8 bases from V and 4 bases from J; junction bases left unmatched: 4. This CDR3 region has 13 residues. DNA for the CDR3: TGTGCCACCACGACAGGGACGGGAAACACCATATATTTT. The encoded protein is CATTTGTGNTIYF.

V and J are TRBV19 and TRBJ2-1, with 10 bases aligning to TRBD1. CDR3 length: 14 residues. Unmatched junction bases numbered 3, after V lost 5 bases and J lost 5 bases. Germline CDR1 LNHDA, CDR2 SQIVND (reference sequence). CDR3 sequence: CASSPGTGDNEQFF. The DNA for the CDR3 is TGTGCCAGTAGTCCCGGGACAGGGGACAATGAGCAGTTCTTC.